Below, 21 T cell receptor beta chains from the same sample are listed, as sequenced in a study of T-cell memory formation after mild COVID-19. TCRdb re-analysed the 5' RACE reads in MiXCR, keeping a single row per CDR3 protein. Altogether 500,000 to 650,000 distinct CDR3 sequences are present, less than 25% being singletons, with the ten largest covering about 8.4%. Input material: PBMCs or a T cell subset sorted from them (not recorded which). Source of these receptors: an adult woman who had mild COVID-19 (a few samples of this study predate the infection). Cell type and time point are not known.

CDR3 nucleotide sequence: TGCAGCGTTGCTGGCGCGGGAACCTACAATGAGCAGTTCTTC. It is translated as CSVAGAGTYNEQFF. The genes are TRBV29-1 and TRBJ2-1; D is perhaps TRBD2 (6 bases). The V gene's germline CDR1 is SQVTM and CDR2 ANQGSEA. V was pared by 4 bases and J by 2 bases, with 12 bases between. The CDR3 covers 14 residues.

The rearrangement uses TRBV4-2 and TRBJ2-7; the D gene could be TRBD1 or TRBD2 (5 bases each). The CDR3 runs 13 residues. CDR1 LGHNA and CDR2 YNFKEQ come from the germline V gene. V dropped 3 bases and J dropped 5 bases, with 11 bases sitting between them. The CDR3 DNA follows: TGTGCCAGCAGCCAGTCAGGGAGCCACGAGCAGTACTTC. Translated: CASSQSGSHEQYF.

This clonotype was picked up a small number of times. The chain is built from TRBV6-5 and TRBJ1-1; TRBD1 agrees at 8 bases. The germline gives CDR1 MNHEY, CDR2 SVGAGI. CDR3 length: 14 residues. The trim removed 5 bases at V and 3 bases at J, leaving 5 bases unmatched. The CDR3 spells CASSQTGGDTEAFF. In nucleotides, the CDR3 is TGTGCCAGCAGTCAAACAGGGGGAGACACTGAAGCTTTCTTT.

This chain's CDR3 is CASRWASGTGYGYTF. The CDR3 bases are TGTGCCAGTCGATGGGCGAGTGGGACAGGCTATGGCTACACCTTC. The gene calls are TRBV19 and TRBJ1-2; 8 nucleotides align to TRBD1. The CDR3 loop spans 15 amino acids. CDR1 is LNHDA, CDR2 SQIVND, per germline (reference sequence). The V segment lost 8 bases and the J segment 4 bases; nucleotides outside the gene matches: 12.

This clonotype was seen a handful of times. V gene TRBV2 combines with J gene TRBJ1-1, with 7 bases lining up with TRBD1. CDR3 length equals 16 residues. V lost 5 bases, J lost 4 bases, and 13 bases stayed unmatched. Germline V gene data show CDR1 as SNHLY and CDR2 as FYNNEI. CDR3 coding DNA: TGTGCCAGCAGTCTCGACAGGGCCCTTAGGGGCACTGAAGCTTTCTTT. As protein: CASSLDRALRGTEAFF.

This clonotype was detected only a few times. The rearrangement uses TRBV7-3 and TRBJ2-3, with D perhaps TRBD2 (5 bases). The V end lost 3 bases, the J end lost 3 bases, and 10 bases lay between the germline ends. Germline V lookup: CDR1 SGHTA, CDR2 FQGTGA. There are 14 residues in the CDR3. As DNA, the CDR3 is TGTGCCAGCAGCTTCGGGGTCCCAACAGATACGCAGTATTTT. Protein: CASSFGVPTDTQYF.

The table lists this clonotype with a few counts. The chain has TRBV27 and TRBJ1-2, with TRBD1 identical over 8 bases. Trimming at V came to 6 bases and at J to 5 bases, leaving 11 bases not matched to a gene. Germline loops: CDR1 MNHEY, CDR2 SMNVEV (reference sequence). CDR3 length equals 15 residues. The CDR3 reads CASSEKDRDLYGYTF. The CDR3 region has the DNA TGTGCCAGCAGCGAAAAGGACAGGGACCTTTATGGCTACACCTTC.

This clonotype was observed a handful of times. The chain couples TRBV7-9 to TRBJ1-2; D gene ambiguous. The CDR3 is 14 residues long. CDR1 is SEHNR, CDR2 FQNEAQ, per germline (reference sequence). V shed 5 bases and J shed 1 base, with 11 bases lying between them. CDR3 residues: CASSPELINYGYTF. In nucleotides, the CDR3 is TGTGCCAGCAGCCCGGAGCTGATTAACTATGGCTACACCTTC.

The rearrangement uses TRBV6-1 and TRBJ1-1, with a weak D call TRBD1 (6 bases). The V gene's germline CDR1 is MNHNS and CDR2 SASEGT. V was trimmed by 6 bases and J by 4 bases, leaving 12 bases between them. The CDR3 covers 13 residues. This CDR3 is CASRQDSLTEAFF. Here the CDR3 DNA reads TGTGCCAGCAGACAGGACAGCCTCACTGAAGCTTTCTTT.

The sample holds a few counts of this clonotype. The chain employs TRBV10-3 and TRBJ2-2; 7 positions agree with TRBD2. V was pared by 4 bases and J by 3 bases, with 2 bases of the junction left unmatched. The germline V gene has CDR1 ENHRY and CDR2 SYGVKD. The CDR3 is made up of 14 amino acids. The CDR3: CAISGTRDTGELFF. CDR3 bases: TGTGCCATCAGTGGGACTAGAGACACCGGGGAGCTGTTTTTT.

This chain uses TRBV24-1 with TRBJ2-2; D unclear. The length of the CDR3 is 13 residues. Trimming removed 7 bases from V and 4 bases from J, with 9 bases in between. Germline loops: CDR1 KGHDR, CDR2 SFDVKD. In DNA form, the CDR3 reads TGTGCCACCAGAAATCTCTTCACCGGGGAGCTGTTTTTT. Translation gives CATRNLFTGELFF.

The rearrangement joins TRBV6-5 to TRBJ1-2; D is possibly TRBD1 (6 bases). V was trimmed by 4 bases and J by 8 bases, leaving 20 bases between them. This CDR3 is built from 15 residues. The V gene's germline CDR1 is MNHEY and CDR2 SVGAGI. The CDR3 DNA sequence: TGTGCCAGCAGTTTCTCCCAGACGGGGGCTCAGGGCTACACCTTC. Amino acids: CASSFSQTGAQGYTF.

This clonotype was observed at least ten times. The CDR3 loop is CASSPGQGSTDTQYF. The CDR3 DNA sequence: TGTGCCAGCAGCCCGGGACAGGGTAGCACAGATACGCAGTATTTT. The J gene is TRBJ2-3, the V gene TRBV18; 9 bases map to TRBD1. V lost 8 bases to trimming and J lost 0 bases; unmatched junction nucleotides: 6. The CDR3 is 15 residues long. The germline gives CDR1 KGHSH, CDR2 LQKENI.

The chain's CDR3 is CASSGRLAGTGYADTQYF. CDR3 sequence (DNA): TGTGCCAGCAGCGGACGATTAGCGGGAACGGGATATGCAGATACGCAGTATTTT. The rearrangement links TRBV7-9 to TRBJ2-3; 8 nucleotides line up with TRBD2. Trimming removed 5 bases from V and 4 bases from J; junction bases left unmatched: 17. Germline V CDR1 and CDR2: SEHNR, FQNEAQ (reference sequence). There are 18 residues in the CDR3.

The chain uses TRBV7-6 and TRBJ2-2; a possible D gene is TRBD2 (6 bases). The V end lost 2 bases, the J end lost 6 bases, and 10 bases lay between the germline ends. This CDR3 region has 14 residues. CDR1 is SGHVS and CDR2 is FNYEAQ in the germline V gene. Written as DNA, the CDR3 is TGTGCCAGCAGCTTACAATGGGGGGCCGGGGAGCTGTTTTTT. Amino acids: CASSLQWGAGELFF.

The chain's CDR3 is CASSETGMTTEAFF. CDR3 bases: TGTGCCAGCAGTGAGACAGGTATGACCACTGAAGCTTTCTTT. V and J are TRBV25-1 and TRBJ1-1; tentatively, D is TRBD1 (6 bases). Germline CDR1 MGHDK, CDR2 SYGVNS. The CDR3 sequence is 14 residues long. V was clipped by 3 bases and J by 4 bases, with 12 bases between them.

The chain has TRBV7-2 and TRBJ1-2; no reliable D call. CDR1 and CDR2 from the germline V gene are SGHTA and FQGNSA. The ends were cut back, 0 bases at V and 5 bases at J, with 13 bases in the middle. The CDR3 spans 15 residues. CDR3 loop: CASSLALVAVYGYTF. DNA of the CDR3: TGTGCCAGCAGCTTAGCGCTTGTGGCAGTATATGGCTACACCTTC.

This sequence joins TRBV20-1 and TRBJ1-1; no firm D call. Germline loops: CDR1 DFQATT, CDR2 SNEGSKA (reference sequence). The length of the CDR3 is 13 residues. Trimming took off 3 bases at V and 3 bases at J, with 11 bases between the two ends. The CDR3 coding sequence is TGCAGTGCTAGGAGGCAGTATGACACTGAAGCTTTCTTT. Residues: CSARRQYDTEAFF.

The sample holds a few counts of this clonotype. This rearrangement joins TRBV7-9 to TRBJ2-1; D is ambiguous. With 4 bases removed from V and 8 bases from J, the gap between germline ends came to 9 bases. CDR3 length: 12 amino acids. Germline assignment: CDR1 SEHNR and CDR2 FQNEAQ (reference sequence). CDR3 nucleotides: TGTGCCAGCAGCTCCTCTAGGTATGAGCAGTTCTTC. It is translated as CASSSSRYEQFF. Together with reference TRBV7-9 and TRBJ2-1, the CDR3 gives the full variable domain: DTGVSQNPRHKITKRGQNVTFRCDPISEHNRLYWYRQTLGQGPEFLTYFQNEAQLEKSRLLSDRFSAERPKGSFSTLEIQRTEQGDSAMYLCASSSSRYEQFFGPGTRLTVL.

This sequence joins TRBV6-5 and TRBJ1-3; 7 nucleotides agree with TRBD1. CDR1 and CDR2 (germline): MNHEY, SVGAGI. This CDR3 contains 14 residues. The V segment lost 5 bases and the J segment 2 bases; nucleotides outside the gene matches: 3. The CDR3 reads CASSTGETGNTIYF. CDR3 sequence (DNA): TGTGCCAGCAGTACAGGGGAGACTGGAAACACCATATATTTT.

The genes are TRBV20-1 and TRBJ1-5; the D gene is possibly TRBD1 (6 bases). The CDR3 spans 12 residues. Looked up from germline, CDR1 is DFQATT and CDR2 is SNEGSKA (reference sequence). V dropped 7 bases and J dropped 4 bases, with 11 bases sitting between them. The CDR3 loop is CSGRTGNQPQHF. CDR3 bases: TGCAGTGGCCGCACAGGGAATCAGCCCCAGCATTTT.